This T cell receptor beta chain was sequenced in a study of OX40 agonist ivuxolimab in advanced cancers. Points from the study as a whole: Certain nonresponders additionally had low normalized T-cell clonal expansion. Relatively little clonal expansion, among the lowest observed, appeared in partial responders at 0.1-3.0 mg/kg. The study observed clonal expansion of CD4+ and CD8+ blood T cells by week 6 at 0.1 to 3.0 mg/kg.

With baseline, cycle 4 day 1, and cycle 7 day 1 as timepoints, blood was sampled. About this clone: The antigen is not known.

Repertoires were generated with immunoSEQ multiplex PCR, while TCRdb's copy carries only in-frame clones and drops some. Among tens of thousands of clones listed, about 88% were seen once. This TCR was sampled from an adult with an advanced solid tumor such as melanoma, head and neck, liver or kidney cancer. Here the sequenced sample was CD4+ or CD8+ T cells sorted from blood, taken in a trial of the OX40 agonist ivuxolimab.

The CDR3 reads CASSFEQGGTEAFF. The CDR3 nucleotides are TGTGCCAGCAGCTTTGAACAGGGGGGCACTGAAGCTTTCTTT. J is TRBJ1-1 and V is TRBV11-2, with 8 bases fitting TRBD1. The CDR3 runs 14 residues. The germline V gene encodes CDR1 SGHAT and CDR2 FQNNGV. With 3 bases clipped from V and 4 bases from J, the junction kept 4 bases outside the gene matches. Combining the CDR3 with reference TRBV11-2 and TRBJ1-1 gives the whole variable domain EAGVAQSPRYKIIEKRQSVAFWCNPISGHATLYWYQQILGQGPKLLIQFQNNGVVDDSQLPKDRFSAERLKGVDSTLKIQPAKLEDSAVYLCASSFEQGGTEAFFGQGTRLTVV.